The clone carrying this T cell receptor beta chain was seen a handful of times. This sample is drawn from a study of blood T cell repertoires in COVID-19. Whole-study context: PBMCs, B-cell-depleted T cells, or T cells were the source of the cDNA or gDNA that made up the material.

Per the original methods: Estimated nucleated cell counts came from reference gene primer amplification. Only in-frame clones appear in the TCRdb table, and some are missing; sequencing was by immunoSEQ multiplex PCR. That table gives V, J and clone size, and the DNA gave D and trimming. The repertoire includes about 110,000 clones, 71% of them detected once, and about 1% sits in the top ten. CDR3 size: 14 residues. The germline V gene has CDR1 SEHNR and CDR2 FQNEAQ (reference sequence). V was clipped by 4 bases and J by 7 bases; unmatched bases: 4. The source is a human donor with acute or convalescent COVID-19. The donor label of this sample is uncertain. V gene TRBV7-9 combines with J gene TRBJ2-1; 10 bases align to TRBD1. Sequencing input: peripheral blood. The DNA of the CDR3 is TGTGCCAGCAGCTGGGGGACAGGGGCGAATGAGCAGTTCTTC. It is translated as CASSWGTGANEQFF.